These 20 T cell receptor beta chains came from one sample sequenced in a study of STAT5B mutations in CD4+ large granular lymphocyte leukemia. Data came from immunoSEQ multiplex PCR; TCRdb stores just in-frame clones and leaves some out. The sample lists 30,000 or so clones; 65% to 80% were seen once. The sample was CD4+ T cells from blood buffy coats. The source of these receptors is a human donor in good health.

This chain links TRBV19 with TRBJ1-1, with D uncertain. Trimming took 9 bases from V and 1 from J, leaving 12 bases between them. From germline, CDR1 is LNHDA and CDR2 SQIVND (reference sequence). The CDR3 contains 13 residues. The CDR3 bases are TGTGCCAGCAATAAAGACCGGAACACTGAAGCTTTCTTT. Amino acid sequence: CASNKDRNTEAFF.

The chain employs TRBV15 and TRBJ2-7; weak D call: TRBD1 (6 bases). Trimming stripped 3 bases from V and 0 bases from J, with 18 bases between. The length of the CDR3 is 17 residues. Germline loops: CDR1 LNHNV, CDR2 YYDKDF (reference sequence). Written as DNA, the CDR3 is TGTGCCACCAGCAGTACGCCTCACAGGGTGAGCTCCTACGAGCAGTACTTC. Its translation is CATSSTPHRVSSYEQYF.

This clone was observed a few times. The chain uses TRBV10-3 and TRBJ2-7; TRBD1 matches at 9 bases. V lost 6 bases to trimming and J lost 0 bases; unmatched junction nucleotides: 3. Germline V gene lookup returns CDR1 ENHRY and CDR2 SYGVKD. The CDR3 covers 14 residues. In DNA form, the CDR3 reads TGTGCCATCAGAGGGACAGGGAGCTCCTACGAGCAGTACTTC. This gives the protein CAIRGTGSSYEQYF.

CDR3 nucleotides: TGTGCCTGGACCCCGTGGGGTAGCGGGAGGGCCATCAATGAGCAGTTCTTC. Amino acids: CAWTPWGSGRAINEQFF. The V gene is TRBV30, the J gene TRBJ2-1, with 11 bases lining up with TRBD2. Germline CDR1 and CDR2: GTSNPN and SVGIG (reference sequence). The ends lost 4 bases at V and 6 bases at J; junction bases unmatched: 14. This CDR3 has 17 amino acids. Looking up the rest from reference TRBV30 and TRBJ2-1 gives the full variable domain: SQTIHQWPATLVQPVGSPLSLECTVEGTSNPNLYWYRQAAGRGLQLLFYSVGIGQISSEVPQNLSASRPQDRQFILSSKKLLLSDSGFYLCAWTPWGSGRAINEQFFGPGTRLTVL.

The chain combines TRBV7-8 with TRBJ2-5; a weak D match, TRBD1 (6 bases). This CDR3 spans 14 amino acids. Germline lookup yields CDR1 SGHVS and CDR2 FQNEAQ. With 7 bases removed from V and 1 base from J, the gap between germline ends came to 13 bases. The CDR3 sequence: CASKTGHLQETQYF. As DNA, the CDR3 is TGTGCCAGCAAGACGGGACACCTCCAAGAGACCCAGTACTTC.

The chain is built from TRBV4-3 and TRBJ2-5, with 13 bases that match TRBD2. CDR3 size: 15 residues. CDR1 and CDR2 (germline): LGHNA, YSLEER. Losses at the gene ends were 4 bases for V and 4 bases for J; bases not matched to a gene: 3. DNA of the CDR3: TGCGCCAGCAGCCCGGGACTAGCGGGGAGAGAGACCCAGTACTTC. It specifies CASSPGLAGRETQYF.

This clone showed up just a few times. The chain couples TRBV7-3 to TRBJ2-7, with TRBD1 identical over 7 bases. CDR1 and CDR2 from the germline V gene are SGHTA and FQGTGA. This CDR3 region has 15 residues. V gave up 0 bases and J gave up 7 bases; unmatched junction bases: 9. CDR3 coding DNA: TGTGCCAGCAGCTTAACTGGAGGACAGGCCTCGGAGCAGTACTTC. This sequence encodes CASSLTGGQASEQYF.

The V gene is TRBV2, the J gene TRBJ1-4; D not certain. Germline lookup yields CDR1 SNHLY and CDR2 FYNNEI. Trimming removed 6 bases from V and 8 bases from J, with 16 bases in between. The CDR3 spans 14 residues. In DNA, the CDR3 is TGTGCCAGCAGGGGAGTACTAAGAGGGGAAAAACTGTTTTTT. It yields the protein CASRGVLRGEKLFF.

This clone has a single count. The V gene is TRBV5-6, the J gene TRBJ2-1; D is ambiguous. This CDR3 spans 13 amino acids. Germline V gene lookup returns CDR1 SGHDT and CDR2 YYEEEE. The V gene lost 1 base and the J gene lost 7 bases, with 9 bases spanning the gap. The CDR3 nucleotides read TGTGCCAGCAGCTTGCCAGGTACGAATGAGCAGTTCTTC. Translated, it gives CASSLPGTNEQFF.

The chain uses TRBV7-2 and TRBJ2-1; TRBD2 matches at 11 bases. The J segment lost 6 bases and the V segment lost 1 base, leaving 11 bases of the junction unmatched. The CDR3 runs 18 residues. The germline CDR1 and CDR2 sequences are SGHTA and FQGNSA. The DNA for the CDR3 is TGTGCCAGCAGCTTAGTTAGCGGGGGGGTAGGGGCCTCCAATGAGCAGTTCTTC. Its protein is CASSLVSGGVGASNEQFF.

J is TRBJ2-3 and V is TRBV5-1; D may correspond to TRBD1 or TRBD2 (5 bases each). V was trimmed by 5 bases and J by 6 bases, leaving 16 bases between them. The CDR3 runs 14 residues. Germline V CDR1 and CDR2: SGHRS, YFSETQ. As DNA, the CDR3 is TGCGCCAGCAGACGGGACGGGGAGTTGGATACGCAGTATTTT. Translating gives CASRRDGELDTQYF.

V and J are TRBV9 and TRBJ1-4; D ambiguous. This CDR3 contains 14 residues. Germline CDR1 is SGDLS and CDR2 is YYNGEE. Trimming shortened V by 0 bases and J by 8 bases, and 11 bases separated the two germline ends. DNA for the CDR3: TGTGCCAGCAGCGTAGGGTCAGCCGAGGAAAAACTGTTTTTT. As protein: CASSVGSAEEKLFF.

The gene calls are TRBV7-9 and TRBJ2-5; the D gene is possibly TRBD1 (5 bases). The V and J ends lost 5 bases and 4 bases respectively, with 14 bases between them. Germline CDR1 SEHNR, CDR2 FQNEAQ (reference sequence). The CDR3 covers 14 residues. The CDR3 DNA follows: TGTGCCAGCAGCGGGATGGGAAGGGGAGAGACCCAGTACTTC. As protein: CASSGMGRGETQYF.

A few counts support this clone. The chain is built from TRBV5-8 and TRBJ1-1; D ambiguous. The CDR3 spans 13 residues. V was pared by 2 bases and J by 0 bases, with 5 bases between. CDR1 is SGHTS, CDR2 YDEGEE, per germline. The CDR3 DNA is TGTGCCAGCAGCTTTTTAGTGAACACTGAAGCTTTCTTT. Its translation: CASSFLVNTEAFF.

This chain links TRBV18 with TRBJ1-4; D is unresolved. CDR1 KGHSH and CDR2 LQKENI come from the germline V gene. The V gene lost 2 bases and the J gene lost 8 bases, with 15 bases spanning the gap. The CDR3 spans 15 residues. CDR3 in DNA: TGTGCCAGCTCACCAAAGGCCGGGGTTGAAGAAAAACTGTTTTTT. This translates into CASSPKAGVEEKLFF.

The chain employs TRBV19 and TRBJ1-2, with a weak D call TRBD1 (5 bases). Germline V CDR1 and CDR2: LNHDA, SQIVND (reference sequence). The CDR3 has 18 amino acids. V was cut by 1 base and J by 0 bases, with 18 bases left in between. CDR3 sequence: CASSIGGSRGDPNYGYTF. CDR3 bases: TGTGCCAGTAGTATAGGGGGTTCAAGAGGGGACCCTAACTATGGCTACACCTTC.

The chain has TRBV27 and TRBJ2-3; TRBD2 aligns across 8 bases. V trimming: 7 bases; J trimming: 2 bases; junction bases outside the gene matches: 5. The CDR3 runs 14 residues. Germline values: CDR1 MNHEY, CDR2 SMNVEV (reference sequence). In nucleotides, the CDR3 is TGTGCCAGCAAGGAGCGGGGGACCACAGATACGCAGTATTTT. Its protein product is CASKERGTTDTQYF.

The rearrangement links TRBV6-5 to TRBJ2-3; 11 bases match TRBD2. This CDR3 is 14 amino acids long. Germline-derived CDR1 and CDR2 are MNHEY and SVGAGI. V gave up 6 bases and J gave up 5 bases; unmatched junction bases: 4. The CDR3 DNA sequence: TGTGCCAGCAGGGATAGCGGGGGGGGAGATACGCAGTATTTT. Amino acids: CASRDSGGGDTQYF.

V and J are TRBV28 and TRBJ2-1; D gene ambiguous. The CDR3 has 13 amino acids. V dropped 10 bases and J dropped 0 bases, with 10 bases sitting between them. In germline, CDR1 is MDHEN, CDR2 SYDVKM. CDR3 sequence (DNA): TGTGCCACTGGATCGGGCTCCTACAATGAGCAGTTCTTC. This encodes CATGSGSYNEQFF.

Regarding this clone: The junction departs from the called germline gene at one end, perhaps through a read error. The genes are TRBV18 and TRBJ2-2; possibly TRBD1 or TRBD2 for D (5 bases each). This CDR3 is built from 19 residues. Germline V gene data show CDR1 as KGHSH and CDR2 as LQKENI. The CDR3 sequence is CASSTPLSIPGPNTGELFF. The CDR3, as DNA: TGTGCCAGCTCAACACCATTGAGTATACCGGGACCCAACACCGGGGAGCTGTTTTTT.